The 22 T cell receptor beta chains below were found in one sample sequenced in a study of memory CD4+ T cells and cytomegalovirus serostatus. Sequencing used immunoSEQ multiplex PCR; TCRdb keeps in-frame clones, though not all of them. The table includes roughly 84,000 clones, approximately 80% detected once. Single viable CD3+CD4+CD8-CD45RO+ cells were sorted as the memory CD4+ T cells. Input material: memory CD4+ T cells from blood. The receptors stem from an adult in good health and CMV-seronegative.

This chain connects TRBV6-5 to TRBJ1-1, with 9 bases identical to TRBD1. V was pared by 0 bases and J by 14 bases, with 10 bases of the junction left unmatched. CDR3 length: 14 amino acids. Looked up from germline, CDR1 is MNHEY and CDR2 is SVGAGI. The CDR3 protein is CASSYSLGQGLFFF. The CDR3 region has the DNA TGTGCCAGCAGTTACTCTCTGGGACAGGGTTTATTCTTCTTT.

The V call is TRBV5-1, the J call TRBJ1-1; D call uncertain. V dropped 4 bases and J dropped 0 bases, with 13 bases sitting between them. Per the germline V gene, CDR1 is SGHRS and CDR2 is YFSETQ. This CDR3 has 15 amino acids. The CDR3, as DNA: TGCGCCAGCAGCCTGGGCGACACTCTGAACACTGAAGCTTTCTTT. It yields the protein CASSLGDTLNTEAFF.

This clone was seen a handful of times. This sequence joins TRBV5-6 and TRBJ1-1, with unresolved D. Germline V gene sequence: CDR1 SGHDT, CDR2 YYEEEE. The CDR3 runs to 11 residues. Trimming pared 3 bases from V and 6 bases from J, leaving 6 bases between. CDR3 bases: TGTGCCAGCAGCTATATGGCTGAAGCTTTCTTT. This encodes CASSYMAEAFF. The entire variable domain, with the rest obtained from reference TRBV5-6 and TRBJ1-1, is as follows: DAGVTQSPTHLIKTRGQQVTLRCSPKSGHDTVSWYQQALGQGPQFIFQYYEEEERQRGNFPDRFSGHQFPNYSSELNVNALLLGDSALYLCASSYMAEAFFGQGTRLTVV.

The V and J genes are TRBV11-3 and TRBJ2-2; D gene uncertain. From germline, CDR1 is SGHNT and CDR2 YENEEA. The length of the CDR3 is 13 residues. V lost 3 bases and J 6 bases, leaving 8 bases between the germline ends. The CDR3 loop reads CASSFGPAGELFF. In DNA form, the CDR3 reads TGTGCCAGCAGCTTCGGTCCGGCCGGGGAGCTGTTTTTT.

The CDR3 region has the DNA TGTGCCAGCCAAAAGGAGGCTCTGAGCTATGGCTACACCTTC. Translating gives CASQKEALSYGYTF. The V and J genes are TRBV28 and TRBJ1-2; D unclear. Trimming cost V 8 bases and J 4 bases, with 17 bases left between them. Germline V gene lookup returns CDR1 MDHEN and CDR2 SYDVKM. This CDR3 has 14 residues.

V usage is TRBV7-9 and J usage is TRBJ1-4, with D hard to call. The CDR3 covers 15 residues. Trimming took 5 bases from V and 4 from J, leaving 14 bases between them. Germline V gene sequence: CDR1 SEHNR, CDR2 FQNEAQ (reference sequence). CDR3 sequence: CASSRSGRDNEKLFF. Here the CDR3 DNA reads TGTGCCAGCAGCAGGTCAGGACGCGATAATGAAAAACTGTTTTTT.

The chain combines TRBV5-1 with TRBJ2-3; no clear D gene. Trimming stripped 3 bases from V and 6 bases from J, with 11 bases between. This CDR3 is built from 13 residues. From germline, CDR1 is SGHRS and CDR2 YFSETQ. The CDR3 is CASSYQARDTQYF. The CDR3 DNA is TGCGCCAGCAGCTATCAGGCTCGGGATACGCAGTATTTT.

This chain joins TRBV19 and TRBJ1-1; D is undetermined. Germline loops: CDR1 LNHDA, CDR2 SQIVND (reference sequence). This CDR3 comprises 14 residues. V was cut by 6 bases and J by 6 bases, with 17 bases left in between. CDR3 sequence (DNA): TGTGCCAGTAGGAAACCAGCCTTTGTCTCTGAAGCTTTCTTT. This codes for CASRKPAFVSEAFF.

CDR3 in amino acids: CASSGTNRQETQYF. DNA of the CDR3: TGTGCCAGCAGTGGCACTAATAGACAAGAGACCCAGTACTTC. The chain employs TRBV2 and TRBJ2-5; no definite D call. Trimming shortened V by 4 bases and J by 2 bases, and 11 bases separated the two germline ends. Germline V gives CDR1 SNHLY, CDR2 FYNNEI. The length of the CDR3 is 14 residues. Complete variable domain (other parts from reference TRBV2 and TRBJ2-5): EPEVTQTPSHQVTQMGQEVILRCVPISNHLYFYWYRQILGQKVEFLVSFYNNEISEKSEIFDDQFSVERPDGSNFTLKIRSTKLEDSAMYFCASSGTNRQETQYFGPGTRLLVL.

The V call is TRBV7-9, the J call TRBJ1-6; D is uncertain. CDR1 and CDR2 from the germline V gene are SEHNR and FQNEAQ (reference sequence). CDR3 size: 13 residues. With 1 base removed from V and 6 bases from J, the gap between germline ends came to 4 bases. The CDR3 nucleotides are TGTGCCAGCAGCTTAGGGTCTAATTCACCCCTCCACTTT. It codes for CASSLGSNSPLHF.

The chain links TRBV30 to TRBJ2-2; possible D gene TRBD2, 7 bases. The CDR3 is made up of 15 amino acids. The V end was cut by 3 bases, the J end by 0 bases, with 11 bases between. The germline CDR1 and CDR2 sequences are GTSNPN and SVGIG (reference sequence). The CDR3 reads CAWSRGGTNTGELFF. The CDR3 DNA follows: TGTGCCTGGAGCCGCGGGGGCACGAACACCGGGGAGCTGTTTTTT. The whole variable domain, filled in from reference TRBV30 and TRBJ2-2, reads SQTIHQWPATLVQPVGSPLSLECTVEGTSNPNLYWYRQAAGRGLQLLFYSVGIGQISSEVPQNLSASRPQDRQFILSSKKLLLSDSGFYLCAWSRGGTNTGELFFGEGSRLTVL.

This chain uses TRBV19 with TRBJ1-5; D gene unclear. Germline CDR1 reads LNHDA; CDR2 reads SQIVND (reference sequence). The CDR3 sequence is 14 residues long. With 5 bases removed from V and 1 base from J, the gap between germline ends came to 9 bases. The CDR3 region is CASSFPRSNQPQHF. DNA for the CDR3: TGTGCCAGTAGTTTTCCGAGGAGCAATCAGCCCCAGCATTTT. Together with reference TRBV19 and TRBJ1-5, the CDR3 gives the full variable domain: DGGITQSPKYLFRKEGQNVTLSCEQNLNHDAMYWYRQDPGQGLRLIYYSQIVNDFQKGDIAEGYSVSREKKESFPLTVTSAQKNPTAFYLCASSFPRSNQPQHFGDGTRLSIL.

This clone was seen once. The rearrangement joins TRBV7-9 to TRBJ1-1; no clear D. The V gene lost 3 bases and the J gene lost 7 bases, with 12 bases spanning the gap. This CDR3 spans 13 amino acids. Germline values: CDR1 SEHNR, CDR2 FQNEAQ (reference sequence). The CDR3 loop is CASSFGRTVEAFF. The CDR3 DNA is TGTGCCAGCAGCTTCGGTAGGACGGTTGAAGCTTTCTTT. Complete variable domain (other parts from reference TRBV7-9 and TRBJ1-1): DTGVSQNPRHKITKRGQNVTFRCDPISEHNRLYWYRQTLGQGPEFLTYFQNEAQLEKSRLLSDRFSAERPKGSFSTLEIQRTEQGDSAMYLCASSFGRTVEAFFGQGTRLTVV.

The CDR3 DNA follows: TGCAGTGCTGCCAACACCGGGGAGCTGTTTTTT. Its translation is CSAANTGELFF. The genes are TRBV20-1 and TRBJ2-2; D unresolved. V was pared by 5 bases and J by 2 bases, with 3 bases between. The CDR3 has 11 residues. Germline V gene sequence: CDR1 DFQATT, CDR2 SNEGSKA (reference sequence).

The chain carries TRBV5-1 and TRBJ2-7, with 7 bases matching TRBD1. V was clipped by 0 bases and J by 7 bases; unmatched bases: 7. There are 14 residues in the CDR3. In germline, CDR1 is SGHRS, CDR2 YFSETQ. The CDR3 DNA sequence: TGCGCCAGCAGCTTGGGAAGGGGGCTAGGAGAGCAGTACTTC. Translating it yields CASSLGRGLGEQYF.

The genes are TRBV6-5 and TRBJ2-3; D gene uncertain. Germline assignment: CDR1 MNHEY and CDR2 SVGAGI. The V and J ends lost 0 bases and 0 bases respectively, with 7 bases between them. The CDR3 extends over 15 amino acids. The CDR3 region has the DNA TGTGCCAGCAGTTACTCGAAGGTTAGCACAGATACGCAGTATTTT. Translating it yields CASSYSKVSTDTQYF.

The chain uses TRBV20-1 and TRBJ2-7; D gene uncertain. Germline V gene lookup returns CDR1 DFQATT and CDR2 SNEGSKA (reference sequence). This CDR3 is built from 11 residues. V lost 6 bases to trimming and J lost 4 bases, with 10 bases between them. The CDR3 spells CSAGAGYEQYF. DNA of the CDR3: TGCAGTGCCGGCGCCGGGTACGAGCAGTACTTC.

The chain employs TRBV18 and TRBJ2-3, with D unclear. The CDR3 has 12 residues. Germline V gene sequence: CDR1 KGHSH, CDR2 LQKENI. V lost 2 bases and J lost 2, with 2 bases in between. The CDR3 nucleotides read TGTGCCAGCTCACCAGACACAGATACGCAGTATTTT. This translates into CASSPDTDTQYF.

This clone was seen more than once but under ten times. The chain has TRBV30 and TRBJ2-7; tentatively, D is TRBD2 (6 bases). Germline values: CDR1 GTSNPN, CDR2 SVGIG (reference sequence). This CDR3 contains 15 residues. V gave up 0 bases and J gave up 1 base, with 13 bases separating them. CDR3 DNA: TGTGCCTGGAGTGTACGGAGGGGTTCATCCTACGAGCAGTACTTC. Amino acid sequence: CAWSVRRGSSYEQYF.

The chain couples TRBV29-1 to TRBJ1-5; D is uncertain. Germline V CDR1 and CDR2: SQVTM, ANQGSEA. V gave up 4 bases and J gave up 3 bases, with 10 bases separating them. There are 13 residues in the CDR3. CDR3 amino acids: CSVGGNPNQPQHF. CDR3 coding DNA: TGCAGCGTTGGAGGGAACCCCAATCAGCCCCAGCATTTT.

This clone was observed once. The V call is TRBV6-1, the J call TRBJ1-6; unclear D gene. CDR1 and CDR2 from the germline V gene are MNHNS and SASEGT. Trimming cost V 2 bases and J 10 bases, with 12 bases left between them. The CDR3 loop spans 14 amino acids. The CDR3 DNA follows: TGTGCCAGCAGTGAAATAACTCGAGGATCACCCCTCCACTTT. It encodes CASSEITRGSPLHF.

This clone appeared once. The J gene is TRBJ1-4, the V gene TRBV2, with 10 nucleotides matching TRBD1. Losses at the gene ends were 4 bases for V and 8 bases for J; bases not matched to a gene: 4. Germline values: CDR1 SNHLY, CDR2 FYNNEI. CDR3 length equals 14 residues. The CDR3 reads CASSGDRGDEKLFF. CDR3 nucleotides: TGTGCCAGCAGTGGGGACAGGGGAGACGAAAAACTGTTTTTT.